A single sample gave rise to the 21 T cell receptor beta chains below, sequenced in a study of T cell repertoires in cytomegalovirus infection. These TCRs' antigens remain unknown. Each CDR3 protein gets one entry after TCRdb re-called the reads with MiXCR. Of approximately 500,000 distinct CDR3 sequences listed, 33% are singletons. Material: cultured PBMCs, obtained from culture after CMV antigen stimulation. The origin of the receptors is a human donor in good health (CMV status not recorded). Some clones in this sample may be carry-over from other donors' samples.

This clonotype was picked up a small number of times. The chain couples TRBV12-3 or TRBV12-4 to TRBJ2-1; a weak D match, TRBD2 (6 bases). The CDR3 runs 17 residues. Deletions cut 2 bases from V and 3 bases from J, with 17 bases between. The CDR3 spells CASSLQLGTGGYNEQFF. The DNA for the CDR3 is TGTGCCAGCAGTTTACAGTTAGGGACTGGGGGCTACAATGAGCAGTTCTTC.

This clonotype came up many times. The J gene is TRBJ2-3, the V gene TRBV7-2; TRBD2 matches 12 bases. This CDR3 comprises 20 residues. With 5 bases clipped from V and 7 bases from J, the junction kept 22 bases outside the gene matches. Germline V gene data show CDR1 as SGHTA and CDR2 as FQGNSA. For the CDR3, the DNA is TGTGCCAGCAGCACCCCGCCCGGGGGACTAGCGGGCCCGGGGGGGTATACGCAGTATTTT. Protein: CASSTPPGGLAGPGGYTQYF.

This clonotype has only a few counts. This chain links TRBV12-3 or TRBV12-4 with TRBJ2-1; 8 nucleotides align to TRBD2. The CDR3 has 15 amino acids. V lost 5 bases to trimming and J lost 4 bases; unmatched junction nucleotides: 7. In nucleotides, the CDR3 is TGTGCCAGCAGTCCCGGGACTAGGTATTACAATGAGCAGTTCTTC. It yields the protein CASSPGTRYYNEQFF.

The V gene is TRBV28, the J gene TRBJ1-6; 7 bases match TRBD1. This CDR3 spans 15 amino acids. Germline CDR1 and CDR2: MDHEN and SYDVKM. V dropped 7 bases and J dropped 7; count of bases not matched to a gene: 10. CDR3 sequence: CASNRGRTGNSPLHF. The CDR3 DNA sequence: TGTGCCAGCAATCGGGGTAGGACAGGAAATTCACCCCTCCACTTT.

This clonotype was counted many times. Here the CDR3 reads CASSPRQAQETQYF. Written as DNA, the CDR3 is TGTGCCAGCAGCCCTAGACAGGCCCAAGAGACCCAGTACTTC. The rearrangement links TRBV7-2 to TRBJ2-5, with a tentative D call TRBD1 (6 bases). The CDR3 is 14 residues long. Trimming cost V 5 bases and J 1 base, with 11 bases left between them. The germline gives CDR1 SGHTA, CDR2 FQGNSA.

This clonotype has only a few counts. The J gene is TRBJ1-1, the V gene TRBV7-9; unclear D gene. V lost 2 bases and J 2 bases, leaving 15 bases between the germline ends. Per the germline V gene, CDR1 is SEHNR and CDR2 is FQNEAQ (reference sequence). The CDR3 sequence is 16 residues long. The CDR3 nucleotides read TGTGCCAGCAGCTTACTACGTGTAGCAATAAACACTGAAGCTTTCTTT. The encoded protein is CASSLLRVAINTEAFF.

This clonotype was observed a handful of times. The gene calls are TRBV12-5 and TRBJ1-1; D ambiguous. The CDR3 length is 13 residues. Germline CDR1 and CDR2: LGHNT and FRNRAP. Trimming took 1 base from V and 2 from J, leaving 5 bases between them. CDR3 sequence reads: CASGLEGNTEAFF. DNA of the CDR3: TGTGCTAGTGGTTTGGAGGGCAACACTGAAGCTTTCTTT.

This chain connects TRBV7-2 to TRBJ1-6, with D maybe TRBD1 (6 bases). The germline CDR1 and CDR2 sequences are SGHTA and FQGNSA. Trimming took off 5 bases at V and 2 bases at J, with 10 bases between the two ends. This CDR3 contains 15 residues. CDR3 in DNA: TGTGCCAGCAGCCAGGGGATAACCTATAATTCACCCCTCCACTTT. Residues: CASSQGITYNSPLHF.

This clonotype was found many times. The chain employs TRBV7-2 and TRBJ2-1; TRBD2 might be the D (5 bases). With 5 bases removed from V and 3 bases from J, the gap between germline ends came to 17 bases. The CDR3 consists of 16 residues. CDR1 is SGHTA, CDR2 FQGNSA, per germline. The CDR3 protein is CASSPQAEKFYNEQFF. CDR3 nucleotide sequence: TGTGCCAGCAGCCCTCAAGCGGAGAAATTCTACAATGAGCAGTTCTTC.

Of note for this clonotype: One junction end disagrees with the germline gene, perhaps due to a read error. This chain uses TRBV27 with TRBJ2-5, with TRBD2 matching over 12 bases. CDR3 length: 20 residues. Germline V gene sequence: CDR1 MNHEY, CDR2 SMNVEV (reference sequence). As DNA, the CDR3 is TGTGCCAGCAGTGCAAGATTTCCGCTAGCGGGAGGGAATCTAAGAGAGGCCCAGTACTTC. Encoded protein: CASSARFPLAGGNLREAQYF.

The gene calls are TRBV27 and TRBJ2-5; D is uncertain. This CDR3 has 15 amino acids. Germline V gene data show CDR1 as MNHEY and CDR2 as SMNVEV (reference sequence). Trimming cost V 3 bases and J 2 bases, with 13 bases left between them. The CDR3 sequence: CASSLGYGFQETQYF. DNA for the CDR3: TGTGCCAGCAGTTTGGGCTATGGGTTTCAAGAGACCCAGTACTTC.

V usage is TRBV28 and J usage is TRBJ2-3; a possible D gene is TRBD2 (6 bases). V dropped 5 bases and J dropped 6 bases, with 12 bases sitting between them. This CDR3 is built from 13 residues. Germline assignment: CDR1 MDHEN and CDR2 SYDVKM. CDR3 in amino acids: CASSLMEGDTQYF. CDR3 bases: TGTGCCAGCAGTCTGATGGAGGGTGATACGCAGTATTTT.

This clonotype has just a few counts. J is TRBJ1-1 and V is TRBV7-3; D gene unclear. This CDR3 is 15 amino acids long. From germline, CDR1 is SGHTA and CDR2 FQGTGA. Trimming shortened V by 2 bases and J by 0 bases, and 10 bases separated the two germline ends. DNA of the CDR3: TGTGCCAGCAGCTTAGGCGAGATTATGAACACTGAAGCTTTCTTT. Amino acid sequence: CASSLGEIMNTEAFF.

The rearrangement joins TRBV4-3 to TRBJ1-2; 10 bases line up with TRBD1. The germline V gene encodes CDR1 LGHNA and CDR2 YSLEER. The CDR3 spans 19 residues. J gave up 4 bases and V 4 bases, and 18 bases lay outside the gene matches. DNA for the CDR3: TGCGCCAGCAGCCCCAAAGACCGGGACAGGGGTCAGCCGCCCTATGGCTACACCTTC. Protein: CASSPKDRDRGQPPYGYTF.

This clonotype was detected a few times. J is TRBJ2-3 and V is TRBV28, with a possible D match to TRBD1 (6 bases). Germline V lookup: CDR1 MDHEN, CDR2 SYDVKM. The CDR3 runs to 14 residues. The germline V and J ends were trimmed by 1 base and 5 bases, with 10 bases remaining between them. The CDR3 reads CASSLSVGGDTQYF. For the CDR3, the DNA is TGTGCCAGCAGTTTATCTGTAGGGGGAGATACGCAGTATTTT.

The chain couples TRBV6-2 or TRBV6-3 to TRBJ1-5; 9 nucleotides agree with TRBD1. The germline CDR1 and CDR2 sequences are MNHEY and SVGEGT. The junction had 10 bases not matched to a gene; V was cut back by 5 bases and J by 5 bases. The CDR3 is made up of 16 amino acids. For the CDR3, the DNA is TGTGCCAGCAGTCCCTCCTGGACAGGGGTGGATCAGCCCCAGCATTTT. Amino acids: CASSPSWTGVDQPQHF.

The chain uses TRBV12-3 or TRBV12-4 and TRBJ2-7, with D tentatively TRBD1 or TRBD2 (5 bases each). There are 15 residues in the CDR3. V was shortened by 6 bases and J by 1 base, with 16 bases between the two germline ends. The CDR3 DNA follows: TGTGCCAGCAGCCTGGCTGGGACGGAGTCCTACGAGCAGTACTTC. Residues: CASSLAGTESYEQYF.

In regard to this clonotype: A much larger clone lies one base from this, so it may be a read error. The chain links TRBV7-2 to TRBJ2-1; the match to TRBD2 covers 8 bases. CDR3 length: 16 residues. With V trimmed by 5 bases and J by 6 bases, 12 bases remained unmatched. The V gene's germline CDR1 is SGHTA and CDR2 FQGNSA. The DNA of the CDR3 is TGTGCCAGCAGCCCACTGGGACTAGTGGTAGCCAATGAGCAGTTCTTC. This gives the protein CASSPLGLVVANEQFF.

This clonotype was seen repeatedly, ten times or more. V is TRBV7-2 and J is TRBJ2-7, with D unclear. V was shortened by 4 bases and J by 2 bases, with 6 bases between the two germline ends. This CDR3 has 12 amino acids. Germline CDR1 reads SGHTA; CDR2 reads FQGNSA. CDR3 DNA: TGTGCCAGCAGCTCGAGCGCCTACGAGCAGTACTTC. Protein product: CASSSSAYEQYF.

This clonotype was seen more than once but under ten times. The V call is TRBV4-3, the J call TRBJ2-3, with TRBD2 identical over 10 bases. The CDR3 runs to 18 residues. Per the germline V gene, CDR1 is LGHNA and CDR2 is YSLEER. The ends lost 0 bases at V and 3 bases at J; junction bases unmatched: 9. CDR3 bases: TGCGCCAGCAGCCAAGATCGCCTAGCGGGAGCCGGGACAGATACGCAGTATTTT. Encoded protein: CASSQDRLAGAGTDTQYF.

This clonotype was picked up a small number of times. The CDR3 sequence is CASSPRQGLGKNIQYF. DNA of the CDR3: TGTGCCAGCAGTCCAAGACAGGGTTTAGGTAAAAACATTCAGTACTTC. V usage is TRBV27 and J usage is TRBJ2-4; 7 bases align to TRBD1. Germline V lookup: CDR1 MNHEY, CDR2 SMNVEV (reference sequence). The ends lost 5 bases at V and 4 bases at J; junction bases unmatched: 11. This CDR3 region has 16 residues.